A selection of T cell receptor beta chains follows, all from one sample in a study of blood T cell repertoires in COVID-19. Libraries were prepared by immunoSEQ multiplex PCR; TCRdb keeps only in-frame clonotypes and omits some of them. The sample has 150,000 to 200,000 clones, approximately 86% seen once. Material for sequencing was peripheral blood. Receptor source: a woman at least 80 years old with COVID-19, enrolled during active disease. The CDR3 runs from the conserved cysteine through the conserved F or W. A D gene is named only where the DNA matches it firmly. Only some rows state a clone size, as once, few, many or a class for expanded clones.

j_call v_call clone_size d_call cdr3_aa cdr3_nt
TRBJ2-3 TRBV7-8 - TRBD1 CASSFDRARDTQYF TGTGCCAGCAGCTTCGACAGGGCAAGAGATACGCAGTATTTT
TRBJ2-2 TRBV5-4 - - CASSLGGNGELFF TGTGCCAGCAGCTTGGGCGGAAACGGGGAGCTGTTTTTT
TRBJ2-5 TRBV5-1 - - CASSLEGREETQYF TGCGCCAGCAGCTTGGAAGGCAGGGAAGAGACCCAGTACTTC
TRBJ2-7 TRBV5-4 - - CASSPVGGTRGEQYF TGTGCCAGCAGCCCGGTGGGGGGAACCCGGGGCGAGCAGTACTTC
TRBJ1-2 TRBV6-5 - - CASSYSRQGGGYTF TGTGCCAGCAGTTACTCGAGGCAGGGAGGGGGCTACACCTTC
TRBJ1-2 TRBV5-5 - TRBD1 CASSLYSGQGDLHGYTF TGTGCCAGCAGCCTATATTCCGGACAGGGGGACCTCCATGGCTACACCTTC
TRBJ2-1 TRBV15 - - CATSRTDSMPLNEQFF TGTGCCACCAGCAGAACCGACAGCATGCCTCTCAATGAGCAGTTCTTC
TRBJ1-4 TRBV28 - TRBD1 CASRYGQGATNEKLFF TGTGCCAGCAGATATGGACAGGGCGCAACTAATGAAAAACTGTTTTTT
TRBJ2-7 TRBV6-1 - TRBD2 CASSERGGTTLGEQYF TGTGCCAGCAGTGAACGGGGGGGGACTACCCTCGGGGAGCAGTACTTC
TRBJ1-2 TRBV20-1 - - CSAREFGGYTF TGCAGTGCAAGAGAATTCGGGGGCTACACCTTC
TRBJ1-2 TRBV7-2 - - CASSLVVWDTLTGYTF TGTGCCAGCAGCTTAGTGGTCTGGGACACCCTAACGGGCTACACCTTC
TRBJ2-3 TRBV7-3 - - CASSLSLGAADTQYF TGTGCCAGCAGCCTCAGCTTAGGCGCGGCAGATACGCAGTATTTT
TRBJ1-2 TRBV25-1 - TRBD1 CASSDSGGRANYGYTF TGTGCCAGCAGTGATTCAGGGGGGCGCGCTAACTATGGCTACACCTTC
TRBJ2-3 TRBV19 few TRBD2 CASGRWASGDTQYF TGTGCCAGTGGAAGGTGGGCTAGCGGGGATACGCAGTATTTT
TRBJ1-2 TRBV7-6 - - CASSLGQGGHYGYTF TGTGCCAGCAGCTTAGGGCAGGGAGGTCACTATGGCTACACCTTC
TRBJ1-5 TRBV2 - - CASSSGNQPQHF TGTGCCAGCAGTTCGGGAAATCAGCCCCAGCATTTT
TRBJ2-1 TRBV5-1 - - CASSLTSSYNEQFF TGCGCCAGCAGCTTGACGAGCTCCTACAATGAGCAGTTCTTC
TRBJ1-2 TRBV6-6 - TRBD1 CASSPDRDLWYGYTF TGTGCCAGCAGTCCAGACAGGGACCTTTGGTATGGCTACACCTTC
TRBJ2-3 TRBV5-6 - TRBD1 CASSFGQGWADTQYF TGTGCCAGCAGCTTTGGACAGGGCTGGGCAGATACGCAGTATTTT
TRBJ1-4 TRBV24-1 - TRBD1 CATGSGQQPSNEKLFF TGTGCCACCGGATCGGGACAGCAACCTTCAAATGAAAAACTGTTTTTT
TRBJ2-7 TRBV4-1 few TRBD1 CASSQGTAGSRQYF TGCGCCAGCAGCCAGGGGACAGCCGGGTCGAGGCAGTACTTC
TRBJ1-2 TRBV7-9 few TRBD1 CASSFNAGTGGFYGYTF TGTGCCAGCAGCTTTAACGCCGGGACAGGGGGCTTCTATGGCTACACCTTC
TRBJ2-7 TRBV9 - - CASSVDTSPGEQYF TGTGCCAGCAGCGTCGACACGTCCCCCGGCGAGCAGTACTTC
TRBJ1-2 TRBV3-1/TRBV3-2 - - CASSRTASYGYTF TGTGCCAGCAGCCGGACAGCTAGCTATGGCTACACCTTC
TRBJ2-5 TRBV27 - TRBD2 CASRLAGGVETQYF TGTGCCAGCAGGCTAGCGGGAGGAGTAGAGACCCAGTACTTC
TRBJ1-1 TRBV5-1 - - CASSLTGPNTEAFF TGCGCCAGCAGCTTAACAGGGCCGAACACTGAAGCTTTCTTT
TRBJ1-5 TRBV19 - TRBD1 CASSSRQGYEFQPQHF TGTGCCAGTAGTAGCCGACAGGGATATGAATTTCAGCCCCAGCATTTT
TRBJ2-3 TRBV4-1 - - CASSPDRSKSDTQYF TGCGCCAGCAGCCCCGACAGATCCAAAAGCGATACGCAGTATTTT